One T cell receptor beta chain is described in this entry. These data are taken from a study of blood T cell repertoires in COVID-19. Turning to the study itself: Sites in the United States, Italy and Spain provided acute and convalescent COVID-19 samples. The analysed material was cDNA or gDNA that came from T cells, B-cell-depleted T cells, or PBMCs.

Losses at the gene ends were 6 bases for V and 6 bases for J; bases not matched to a gene: 10. Germline V gives CDR1 SNHLY, CDR2 FYNNEI. The CDR3 sequence is 15 residues long. Authors' data handling: Reference gene primer amplification gave estimated nucleated cell counts. The method was immunoSEQ multiplex PCR; TCRdb's version includes in-frame clones alone and lacks a portion of them. V, J and clone size reflect that table, while D and trimming were determined from the DNA. The top ten clones hold roughly 0.84% of a sample with about 430,000 clones, around 90% of them seen once. The sequence came from a young man with COVID-19, enrolled during active disease. The genes are TRBV2 and TRBJ2-4, with 8 bases aligning to TRBD1. The sequenced sample was peripheral blood. The CDR3 loop reads CASRDKTGGRNIQYF. In DNA form, the CDR3 reads TGTGCCAGCAGAGACAAAACAGGGGGACGAAACATTCAGTACTTC.